This TCR beta chain was captured by sequencing in a study of shared clonotypes between healthy human individuals. Looking at the study overall: Researchers drew samples from a couple of women and a few men aged 18 to 49.

CDR1 and CDR2 from the germline V gene are ENHRY and SYGVKD. The CDR3 sequence is 15 residues long. V shed 0 bases and J shed 0 bases, with 8 bases lying between them. Produced via immunoSEQ multiplex PCR; TCRdb's table is partial and in-frame only. The profile covers about 2.3 million clones, with over 90% appearing a single time and under 0.45% taken by the ten largest. As concerns this clone: Its specificity is unknown.

Findings of the study overall: Naive subsets tended to show greater estimated richness than memory subsets. The study drew on few donors, limiting represented genetic and exposure-history diversity.

This sequence joins TRBV10-3 and TRBJ1-1, with D possibly being TRBD1 (5 bases). This sequence was found in a man aged 18 to 30 in good health. Some clones in this sample may be carry-over from other donors' samples. Sequencing input: naive CD4+ T cells from PBMCs. Stated subset: CD45RA+ positively selected. CDR3 coding DNA: TGTGCCATCAGTGAGTCTGGGGGGATGAACACTGAAGCTTTCTTT. Its translation is CAISESGGMNTEAFF.